The 4 T cell receptor beta chains presented below share a single source sample, sequenced in a study of blood T cell repertoires in COVID-19. Sequenced by immunoSEQ multiplex PCR; TCRdb stores in-frame clones only, minus some. The sample includes around 130,000 clones, about 88% of them seen just once. Sequencing was performed on peripheral blood. The receptors shown here come from a man aged 45-60 years with active COVID-19.

The rearrangement links TRBV5-8 to TRBJ1-1, with a tentative D call TRBD1 (6 bases). From germline, CDR1 is SGHTS and CDR2 YDEGEE. V was trimmed by 0 bases and J by 4 bases, leaving 10 bases between them. The CDR3 runs to 14 residues. In DNA, the CDR3 is TGTGCCAGCAGCTTGGGTACAGGGCCCACTGAAGCTTTCTTT. Translation gives CASSLGTGPTEAFF. Together with reference TRBV5-8 and TRBJ1-1, the CDR3 gives the full variable domain: EAGVTQSPTHLIKTRGQQATLRCSPISGHTSVYWYQQALGLGLQFLLWYDEGEERNRGNFPPRFSGRQFPNYSSELNVNALELEDSALYLCASSLGTGPTEAFFGQGTRLTVV.

This chain joins TRBV4-2 and TRBJ1-1, with D possibly TRBD1 on 6 matching bases. V lost 1 base and J 2 bases, leaving 8 bases between the germline ends. This CDR3 has 14 amino acids. The germline gives CDR1 LGHNA, CDR2 YNFKEQ. The CDR3 DNA follows: TGTGCCAGCAGCCAAGGGACAGACAACACTGAAGCTTTCTTT. It encodes CASSQGTDNTEAFF.

The chain has TRBV18 and TRBJ2-7; a possible D gene is TRBD2 (7 bases). V was shortened by 3 bases and J by 7 bases, with 13 bases between the two germline ends. CDR1 is KGHSH and CDR2 is LQKENI in the germline V gene. This CDR3 contains 13 residues. CDR3 residues: CASSPGGAREQYF. The CDR3 nucleotides read TGTGCCAGCTCACCGGGGGGGGCGAGGGAGCAGTACTTC.

CDR3 residues: CASSLSGVPASTDTQYF. The DNA for the CDR3 is TGTGCCAGCAGTCTCTCCGGGGTCCCCGCTAGCACAGATACGCAGTATTTT. This sequence joins TRBV6-6 and TRBJ2-3, with D tentatively TRBD2 (5 bases). Germline V gene lookup returns CDR1 MNHNY and CDR2 SVGAGI (reference sequence). This CDR3 contains 17 residues. Trimming stripped 5 bases from V and 0 bases from J, with 18 bases between.